Below, 18 T cell receptor beta chains from the same sample are listed, as sequenced in a study of T cells in Graves' hyperthyroidism and ophthalmopathy. RNA transcripts gave rise to amplified TCR beta CDR3 regions. With the HTBI primer set, the TCR CDR3 went through a first round of RT-PCR. TCRdb itself ran the multiplex PCR reads through MiXCR, one entry per CDR3 protein. Of around 300,000 distinct CDR3 sequences listed, approximately 23% are singletons. Sample: blood. These receptors all stem from a man aged 25-45 years with Graves' ophthalmopathy.

About this clonotype: This may be a read error, as it is one base from a much larger clone. DNA of the CDR3: TGTTCCAGCAGAATAGGACAGGGGAGACACGAGCAGTACTTC. Translated: CSSRIGQGRHEQYF. The chain combines TRBV6-1 with TRBJ2-7; 9 nucleotides align to TRBD1. This CDR3 is built from 14 residues. Germline V gene sequence: CDR1 MNHNS, CDR2 SASEGT.

This clonotype has a handful of counts. The rearrangement joins TRBV11-2 to TRBJ2-5; 10 bases match TRBD2. Looked up from germline, CDR1 is SGHAT and CDR2 is FQNNGV. V gave up 5 bases and J gave up 4 bases; unmatched junction bases: 7. The CDR3 extends over 15 amino acids. CDR3 protein: CASSPTGLASETQYF. In DNA, the CDR3 is TGTGCCAGCAGCCCGACGGGACTAGCGTCAGAGACCCAGTACTTC. The full variable domain, in which reference TRBV11-2 and TRBJ2-5 provide the parts outside the CDR3, is EAGVAQSPRYKIIEKRQSVAFWCNPISGHATLYWYQQILGQGPKLLIQFQNNGVVDDSQLPKDRFSAERLKGVDSTLKIQPAKLEDSAVYLCASSPTGLASETQYFGPGTRLLVL.

The rearrangement links TRBV7-6 to TRBJ2-5; TRBD2 matches at 7 bases. The V gene's germline CDR1 is SGHVS and CDR2 FNYEAQ. J was trimmed by 3 bases and V by 5 bases; bases with no gene match: 3. This CDR3 is 13 amino acids long. CDR3 in DNA: TGTGCCAGCAGCCCTGGGGGGGAAGAGACCCAGTACTTC. This codes for CASSPGGEETQYF.

This clonotype occurred many times. CDR3 amino acids: CASSTRLAGGEYF. The CDR3 nucleotides are TGTGCCAGCAGCACAAGACTAGCGGGAGGGGAGTACTTC. V is TRBV5-6 and J is TRBJ2-5; 14 bases align to TRBD2. Germline assignment: CDR1 SGHDT and CDR2 YYEEEE. The length of the CDR3 is 13 residues. V was clipped by 4 bases and J by 12 bases; unmatched bases: 5.

The chain links TRBV5-6 to TRBJ1-1; TRBD1 aligns across 8 bases. The ends lost 3 bases at V and 7 bases at J; junction bases unmatched: 11. The V gene's germline CDR1 is SGHDT and CDR2 YYEEEE. The CDR3 spans 15 residues. The CDR3 coding sequence is TGTGCCAGCAGCTCAGGGACAGGAGCGGTGGGTGAAGCTTTCTTT. This translates into CASSSGTGAVGEAFF.

The chain carries TRBV3-1 and TRBJ1-4, with TRBD1 matching over 7 bases. The CDR3 length is 15 residues. The junction had 4 bases not matched to a gene; V was cut back by 5 bases and J by 1 base. In germline, CDR1 is LGHDT, CDR2 YNNKEL (reference sequence). The CDR3 protein is CASSIRTGTNEKLFF. The CDR3, as DNA: TGTGCCAGCAGCATCCGGACAGGAACTAATGAAAAACTGTTTTTT.

The gene calls are TRBV10-2 and TRBJ1-5, with D unresolved. V gave up 3 bases and J gave up 1 base, with 4 bases separating them. CDR1 and CDR2 (germline): WSHSY, SAAADI. This CDR3 has 13 amino acids. The CDR3 is CASSDWSNQPQHF. As DNA, the CDR3 is TGCGCCAGCAGTGATTGGAGCAATCAGCCCCAGCATTTT.

This clonotype occurred many times. J is TRBJ2-1 and V is TRBV11-2; 12 bases fit TRBD2. This CDR3 is 16 amino acids long. The J segment lost 8 bases and the V segment lost 5 bases, leaving 10 bases of the junction unmatched. CDR1 is SGHAT and CDR2 is FQNNGV in the germline V gene. CDR3 sequence reads: CASSLTRLAGVDEQFF. CDR3 coding DNA: TGTGCCAGCAGCCTCACTAGACTAGCGGGAGTCGATGAGCAGTTCTTC.

The rearrangement uses TRBV5-1 and TRBJ2-3; no clear D gene. Germline values: CDR1 SGHRS, CDR2 YFSETQ. The V and J ends lost 0 bases and 8 bases respectively, with 13 bases between them. The CDR3 spans 14 residues. CDR3 in amino acids: CASSLGQDPITQYF. The CDR3 coding sequence is TGCGCCAGCAGCTTGGGTCAGGACCCGATTACGCAGTATTTT.

This clonotype turned up a few times. The V call is TRBV12-5, the J call TRBJ2-1, with D unresolved. CDR3 length: 14 amino acids. Germline V gives CDR1 LGHNT, CDR2 FRNRAP. Trimming shortened V by 4 bases and J by 5 bases, and 12 bases separated the two germline ends. As DNA, the CDR3 is TGTGCTAGTGGTTCCCGCCTAGAACACAATGAGCAGTTCTTC. Its translation is CASGSRLEHNEQFF.

This clonotype has only a few counts. The J gene is TRBJ2-5, the V gene TRBV6-1; D possibly corresponds to TRBD2 (6 bases). CDR1 is MNHNS and CDR2 is SASEGT in the germline V gene. Trimming shortened V by 5 bases and J by 2 bases, and 18 bases separated the two germline ends. The CDR3 is 16 amino acids. CDR3 DNA sequence: TGTGCCAGCAGTTTCATCCTCGCCGGGGGACAAGAGACCCAGTACTTC. Translating gives CASSFILAGGQETQYF.

This chain joins TRBV6-1 and TRBJ2-1; D tentatively reads TRBD1 or TRBD2 (6 bases each). V lost 8 bases and J lost 9, with 11 bases in between. Germline CDR1 and CDR2: MNHNS and SASEGT. The CDR3 is 11 amino acids. DNA of the CDR3: TGTGCCAGCCGGAGGGGGACTGAGCAGTTCTTC. Translated, it gives CASRRGTEQFF.

As for this clonotype: Compared with germline, one end of the junction differs, possibly owing to a read error. The V gene is TRBV6-2 or TRBV6-3, the J gene TRBJ1-1; D may be TRBD1 (5 bases). This CDR3 has 15 amino acids. Germline CDR1 MNHEY, CDR2 SVGEGT. In DNA form, the CDR3 reads TGTGCCAGCAAACCGACCAAGGGGCGCGGCACTGGAGCTTTCTTT. As protein: CASKPTKGRGTGAFF.

The chain is built from TRBV7-9 and TRBJ2-1; TRBD2 might be the D (5 bases). This CDR3 region has 15 residues. Trimming stripped 2 bases from V and 8 bases from J, with 16 bases between. Germline V gives CDR1 SEHNR, CDR2 FQNEAQ (reference sequence). The CDR3 DNA reads as TGTGCCAGCAGCTTAATCGGCGGAGGAAGTGATGAGCAGTTCTTC. Protein: CASSLIGGGSDEQFF.

This clonotype has only a few counts. V is TRBV19 and J is TRBJ1-1, with TRBD1 as a possible D gene (6 bases). With 3 bases removed from V and 5 bases from J, the gap between germline ends came to 13 bases. Germline values: CDR1 LNHDA, CDR2 SQIVND (reference sequence). The CDR3 loop spans 14 amino acids. CDR3 sequence reads: CASSINTGSTEAFF. The CDR3 DNA reads TGTGCCAGTAGTATCAATACAGGGTCTACTGAAGCTTTCTTT.

In its sample, this clonotype was seen a few times. The rearrangement joins TRBV6-2 or TRBV6-3 to TRBJ1-5; possibly TRBD1 for D (5 bases). V lost 0 bases and J 3 bases, leaving 12 bases between the germline ends. The V gene's germline CDR1 is MNHEY and CDR2 SVGEGT. CDR3 size: 16 residues. The chain's CDR3 is CASSYSAQGINQPQHF. The CDR3 DNA reads TGTGCCAGCAGTTACTCAGCTCAGGGCATCAATCAGCCCCAGCATTTT.

There are many counts of this clonotype. The rearrangement uses TRBV20-1 and TRBJ2-1, with 11 nucleotides matching TRBD2. The germline V gene has CDR1 DFQATT and CDR2 SNEGSKA (reference sequence). Trimming took 5 bases from V and 6 from J; bases not matched to a gene: 9. The CDR3 consists of 15 residues. The CDR3 region has the DNA TGCAGTGCTGCCCTTAGCGGGAGGGCGTTCAATGAGCAGTTCTTC. Its translation: CSAALSGRAFNEQFF.

The chain uses TRBV6-1 and TRBJ2-1, with D possibly being TRBD1 or TRBD2 (5 bases each). CDR1 is MNHNS, CDR2 SASEGT, per germline. The CDR3 covers 15 residues. V lost 6 bases to trimming and J lost 1 base, with 13 bases between them. The CDR3 nucleotides read TGTGCCAGCAGACCCCCCGGGGCATCCTACAATGAGCAGTTCTTC. Its protein product is CASRPPGASYNEQFF.